The 10 T cell receptor beta chains in this list originate from one sample, sequenced in a study of T-cell reconstitution after alpha-beta-depleted transplantation in children (dated by TCRdb to the mid-2010s). The intended sense of this specimen's treatment or condition label: allogeneic hematopoietic cell transplantation with graft depleted of TCRalphabeta T cells and CD19 B cells. The method behind the library was PCR. The instrument was an Illumina HiSeq 2500. To normalize quantification of the TCRbeta repertoire, the TCR libraries were built with molecular barcoding that relied on unique molecular identifiers. TCRdb cleaned the public reads at Q25 with fastp, built clones with MiXCR and kept in-frame beta chains. Each record represents a unique CDR3 protein, reported with the most common genes and DNA among its rows. The sample yields approximately 490,000 distinct CDR3 sequences; 10% to 13% were counted once. The ten most abundant clones make up roughly 2.1% of the sample.

Sequenced material: PBMCs, taken before TCRalphabeta/CD19-depleted stem cell transplant. Receptors originate from a child younger than 10 with inherited bone marrow failure, due to receive a stem cell transplant.

This clonotype was counted a few times. The gene calls are TRBV29-1 and TRBJ1-2; 10 bases align to TRBD1. V gave up 5 bases and J gave up 4 bases; unmatched junction bases: 10. This CDR3 contains 15 residues. In germline, CDR1 is SQVTM, CDR2 ANQGSEA. CDR3 protein: CSVTARTGGGYGYTF. The CDR3 nucleotides are TGCAGCGTTACCGCCCGGACAGGGGGGGGCTATGGCTACACCTTC.

The chain has TRBV11-1 and TRBJ1-1; D might be TRBD1 (5 bases). This CDR3 is 14 amino acids long. V was shortened by 0 bases and J by 3 bases, with 8 bases between the two germline ends. Germline CDR1 and CDR2: SGHAT and FQDESV (reference sequence). In nucleotides, the CDR3 is TGTGCCAGCAGCTTAGCGGGGCGGTACACTGAAGCTTTCTTT. Its protein is CASSLAGRYTEAFF.

This clonotype was observed at least ten times. The chain couples TRBV2 to TRBJ2-2; TRBD2 aligns across 8 bases. The length of the CDR3 is 14 residues. CDR1 and CDR2 (germline): SNHLY, FYNNEI. With V trimmed by 6 bases and J by 7 bases, 7 bases remained unmatched. This chain's CDR3 is CASSGTRGGGELFF. The CDR3 DNA reads as TGTGCCAGCAGCGGGACTAGGGGAGGCGGGGAGCTGTTTTTT.

V usage is TRBV14 and J usage is TRBJ1-1, with a weak D call TRBD1 (5 bases). The CDR3 has 14 residues. Germline V gene data show CDR1 as SGHDN and CDR2 as FVKESK. Trimming stripped 4 bases from V and 1 base from J, with 10 bases between. CDR3 region: CASSRGSGNTEAFF. DNA of the CDR3: TGTGCCAGCAGCCGGGGCAGCGGGAACACTGAAGCTTTCTTT.

This clonotype was detected many times. The chain couples TRBV7-9 to TRBJ2-5, with 7 bases identical to TRBD2. V lost 5 bases to trimming and J lost 5 bases; unmatched junction nucleotides: 11. The germline CDR1 and CDR2 sequences are SEHNR and FQNEAQ (reference sequence). The CDR3 is 15 amino acids. CDR3 sequence: CASSPPGGSGETQYF. CDR3 nucleotide sequence: TGTGCCAGCAGCCCCCCGGGCGGGAGCGGGGAGACCCAGTACTTC.

As concerns this clonotype: With a much larger clone just one base away, this may be a read error. The chain links TRBV7-2 to TRBJ2-5; unclear D gene. V shed 5 bases and J shed 5 bases, with 15 bases lying between them. This CDR3 has 14 residues. Germline CDR1 is SGHTA and CDR2 is FQGNSA. CDR3 residues: CASSQDWGTETQYF. The CDR3 bases are TGTGCCAGCAGCCAAGACTGGGGAACGGAGACCCAGTACTTC.

This clonotype was seen ten or more times. This chain uses TRBV5-1 with TRBJ2-1, with D tentatively TRBD1 (6 bases). Trimming took 3 bases from V and 5 from J, leaving 15 bases between them. The CDR3 totals 15 residues. Germline V gene lookup returns CDR1 SGHRS and CDR2 YFSETQ. CDR3 sequence (DNA): TGCGCCAGCAGCTCTGCAAGGGGGTGGGACAATGAGCAGTTCTTC. Its protein product is CASSSARGWDNEQFF.

Worth noting for this clonotype: This may arise from a read error, as a much more abundant clone is one base away. The chain employs TRBV29-1 and TRBJ1-2; 7 nucleotides align to TRBD1. The CDR3 covers 15 residues. Germline V gene data show CDR1 as SQVTM and CDR2 as ANQGSEA. The trim removed 5 bases at V and 5 bases at J, leaving 14 bases unmatched. CDR3 loop: CSVFGTDIPHYGYTF. CDR3 nucleotides: TGCAGCGTTTTCGGGACAGATATTCCTCATTATGGCTACACCTTC.

This clonotype was observed a few times. The rearrangement uses TRBV10-2 and TRBJ2-7, with 7 nucleotides matching TRBD2. CDR1 is WSHSY, CDR2 SAAADI, per germline. This CDR3 is 17 amino acids long. Trimming at V came to 2 bases and at J to 3 bases, leaving 13 bases not matched to a gene. CDR3 protein: CASSEMLPGLRGYEQYF. As DNA, the CDR3 is TGCGCCAGCAGTGAGATGCTTCCGGGACTACGAGGCTACGAGCAGTACTTC.

The chain combines TRBV27 with TRBJ1-1; D not resolved. Trimming pared 0 bases from V and 5 bases from J, leaving 7 bases between. This CDR3 contains 13 residues. Germline-derived CDR1 and CDR2 are MNHEY and SMNVEV (reference sequence). CDR3 bases: TGTGCCAGCAGTTTATCAGGATGGACTGAAGCTTTCTTT. Translated: CASSLSGWTEAFF.